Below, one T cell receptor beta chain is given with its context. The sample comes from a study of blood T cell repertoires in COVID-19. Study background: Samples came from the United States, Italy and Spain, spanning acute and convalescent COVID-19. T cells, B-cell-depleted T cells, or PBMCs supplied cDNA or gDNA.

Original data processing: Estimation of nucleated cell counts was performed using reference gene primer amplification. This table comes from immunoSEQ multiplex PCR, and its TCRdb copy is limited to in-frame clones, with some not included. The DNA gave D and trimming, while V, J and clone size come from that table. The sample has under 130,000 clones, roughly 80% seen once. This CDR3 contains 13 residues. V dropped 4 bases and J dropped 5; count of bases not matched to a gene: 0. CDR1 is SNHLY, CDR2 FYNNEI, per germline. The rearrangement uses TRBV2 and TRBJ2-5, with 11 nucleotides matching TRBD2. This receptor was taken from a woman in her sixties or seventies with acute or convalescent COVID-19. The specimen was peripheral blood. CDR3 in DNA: TGTGCCAGCAGTGCTAGCGGGAGGGAGACCCAGTACTTC. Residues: CASSASGRETQYF.